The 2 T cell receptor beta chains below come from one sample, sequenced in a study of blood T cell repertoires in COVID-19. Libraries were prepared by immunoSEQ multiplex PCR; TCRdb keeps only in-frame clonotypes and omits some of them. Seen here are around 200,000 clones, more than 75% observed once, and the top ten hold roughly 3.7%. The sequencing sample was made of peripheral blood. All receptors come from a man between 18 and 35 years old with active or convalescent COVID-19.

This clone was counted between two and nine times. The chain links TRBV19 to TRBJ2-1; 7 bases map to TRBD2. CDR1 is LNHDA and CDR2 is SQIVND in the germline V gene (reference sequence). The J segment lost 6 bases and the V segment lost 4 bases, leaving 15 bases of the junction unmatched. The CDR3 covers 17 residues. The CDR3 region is CASSKNLEGGPFNEQFF. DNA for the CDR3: TGTGCCAGTAGTAAAAACCTCGAGGGAGGGCCCTTCAATGAGCAGTTCTTC.

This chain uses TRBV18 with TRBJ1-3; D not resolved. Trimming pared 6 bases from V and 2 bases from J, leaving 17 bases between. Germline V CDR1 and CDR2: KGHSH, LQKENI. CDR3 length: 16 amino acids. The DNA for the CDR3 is TGTGCCAGCTCTCTCTCGGGGATCCTCACTGGAAACACCATATATTTT. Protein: CASSLSGILTGNTIYF.